The 18 T cell receptor beta chains below come from one sample, sequenced in a study of identifying expanded T cells in peripheral blood. Here immunoSEQ multiplex PCR was the method, and the copy in TCRdb shows in-frame clones only, minus some. The sample comprises over 100,000 clones, about nine tenths of which are singletons, and about 7.7% rests with the top ten. Sequenced material: blood. The receptors stem from a person aged 18 to 69 in good health.

J is TRBJ2-6 and V is TRBV10-2; D gene ambiguous. The CDR3 has 16 residues. Trimming left V 5 bases short and J 4 bases short, with 15 bases between. Germline V gene sequence: CDR1 WSHSY, CDR2 SAAADI. CDR3 in amino acids: CASSSVPTAGANVLTF. CDR3 nucleotide sequence: TGCGCCAGCAGTTCCGTCCCGACGGCCGGGGCCAACGTCCTGACTTTC.

This sequence joins TRBV2 and TRBJ1-3, with D perhaps TRBD1 (6 bases). The CDR3 covers 15 residues. Germline V gene lookup returns CDR1 SNHLY and CDR2 FYNNEI. Trimming shortened V by 6 bases and J by 0 bases, and 12 bases separated the two germline ends. The CDR3, as DNA: TGTGCCAGCAGAAAAGACAGGAACTCTGGAAACACCATATATTTT. Translation gives CASRKDRNSGNTIYF.

The chain couples TRBV7-9 to TRBJ2-1; 14 nucleotides align to TRBD2. Germline V CDR1 and CDR2: SEHNR, FQNEAQ (reference sequence). V was clipped by 5 bases and J by 7 bases; unmatched bases: 7. The CDR3 extends over 16 amino acids. The CDR3 spells CASSPPGLAGANEQFF. Here the CDR3 DNA reads TGTGCCAGCAGCCCACCGGGACTAGCGGGAGCTAATGAGCAGTTCTTC.

The J gene is TRBJ1-1, the V gene TRBV15; no clear D. V shed 1 base and J shed 4 bases, with 4 bases lying between them. Germline CDR1 reads LNHNV; CDR2 reads YYDKDF (reference sequence). The CDR3 is 12 residues long. The CDR3 loop is CATSRGGTEAFF. For the CDR3, the DNA is TGTGCCACCAGCAGAGGGGGCACTGAAGCTTTCTTT.

This rearrangement joins TRBV7-3 to TRBJ2-7; 8 nucleotides line up with TRBD1. With V trimmed by 5 bases and J by 4 bases, 7 bases remained unmatched. The CDR3 extends over 14 amino acids. Germline V gene data show CDR1 as SGHTA and CDR2 as FQGTGA. The chain's CDR3 is CASSPGQGAYEQYF. The CDR3 DNA follows: TGTGCCAGCAGCCCCGGACAGGGTGCGTACGAGCAGTACTTC.

The V call is TRBV18, the J call TRBJ2-3; D uncertain. The CDR3 runs 12 residues. Germline-derived CDR1 and CDR2 are KGHSH and LQKENI. Trimming stripped 3 bases from V and 4 bases from J, with 5 bases between. The CDR3 bases are TGTGCCAGCTCACCCTACGCAGATACGCAGTATTTT. It specifies CASSPYADTQYF. The full variable domain, completed using reference TRBV18 and TRBJ2-3, is NAGVMQNPRHLVRRRGQEARLRCSPMKGHSHVYWYRQLPEEGLKFMVYLQKENIIDESGMPKERFSAEFPKEGPSILRIQQVVRGDSAAYFCASSPYADTQYFGPGTRLTVL.

The V and J genes are TRBV18 and TRBJ1-1; D might be TRBD1 (6 bases). V lost 1 base and J 6 bases, leaving 6 bases between the germline ends. The germline CDR1 and CDR2 sequences are KGHSH and LQKENI. The CDR3 covers 12 residues. The CDR3 region is CASSPQGAEAFF. The DNA for the CDR3 is TGTGCCAGCTCACCACAGGGGGCTGAAGCTTTCTTT.

There are a few counts of this clone. The sample contains more than one DNA sequence encoding this CDR3. The chain links TRBV30 to TRBJ1-4; D remains unclear. CDR1 is GTSNPN, CDR2 SVGIG, per germline (reference sequence). The CDR3 length is 12 residues. Trimming shortened V by 0 bases and J by 7 bases, and 6 bases separated the two germline ends. The CDR3 spells CAWSVLREKLFF. CDR3 sequence (DNA): TGTGCCTGGAGTGTCCTTCGTGAAAAACTGTTTTTT.

The chain links TRBV11-2 to TRBJ2-3; 7 bases map to TRBD2. The trim removed 4 bases at V and 6 bases at J, leaving 16 bases unmatched. Germline V gene lookup returns CDR1 SGHAT and CDR2 FQNNGV. This CDR3 region has 17 residues. The CDR3: CASSSYVGLGSGDTQYF. DNA for the CDR3: TGTGCCAGCAGCTCTTATGTTGGACTAGGCTCGGGCGATACGCAGTATTTT.

This chain links TRBV4-3 with TRBJ1-5; D ambiguous. The germline V gene encodes CDR1 LGHNA and CDR2 YSLEER. The CDR3 contains 15 residues. V shed 0 bases and J shed 4 bases, with 10 bases lying between them. The CDR3 loop is CASSQDYRENQPQHF. DNA of the CDR3: TGCGCCAGCAGCCAAGATTATCGGGAAAATCAGCCCCAGCATTTT.

This chain uses TRBV19 with TRBJ1-2; the D gene is possibly TRBD1 (5 bases). The CDR3 loop spans 15 amino acids. Trimming took 6 bases from V and 6 from J, leaving 20 bases between them. In germline, CDR1 is LNHDA, CDR2 SQIVND (reference sequence). DNA of the CDR3: TGTGCCAGTAGAGGGGCAGGCTCGGGGATCCATGGCTACACCTTC. Amino acids: CASRGAGSGIHGYTF.

This rearrangement joins TRBV6-6 to TRBJ1-5; the D is unclear. Between the trimmed V and J ends, which lost 5 bases and 6 bases, there was a span of 17 bases. The CDR3 has 15 residues. From germline, CDR1 is MNHNY and CDR2 SVGAGI (reference sequence). In DNA form, the CDR3 reads TGTGCCAGCAGTCGAGACGGCCTGGAAGGTCAGCCCCAGCATTTT. Its protein is CASSRDGLEGQPQHF.

The chain couples TRBV5-1 to TRBJ2-3, with 9 bases fitting TRBD1. This CDR3 has 14 residues. Germline V gene sequence: CDR1 SGHRS, CDR2 YFSETQ. After removal of 4 bases from V and 3 bases from J, the junction contained 3 bases not matched to a gene. The CDR3 sequence: CASSTGTGTDTQYF. Here the CDR3 DNA reads TGCGCCAGCAGCACCGGGACAGGGACAGATACGCAGTATTTT.

The V and J genes are TRBV2 and TRBJ2-2; D not resolved. CDR1 is SNHLY and CDR2 is FYNNEI in the germline V gene. This CDR3 has 14 amino acids. V lost 7 bases and J lost 1, with 10 bases in between. The DNA of the CDR3 is TGTGCCAGCATGGACGGGCGGAACACCGGGGAGCTGTTTTTT. This gives the protein CASMDGRNTGELFF.

The V gene is TRBV6-4, the J gene TRBJ1-2, with no clear D. The V gene's germline CDR1 is MRHNA and CDR2 SNTAGT. The CDR3 covers 15 residues. V dropped 0 bases and J dropped 5 bases, with 13 bases sitting between them. The chain's CDR3 is CASSDSKTRLYGYTF. The CDR3 DNA follows: TGTGCCAGCAGTGACTCGAAGACTCGGTTATATGGCTACACCTTC.

The chain recombines TRBV5-1 with TRBJ1-2; D gene ambiguous. V was cut by 0 bases and J by 6 bases, with 12 bases left in between. In germline, CDR1 is SGHRS, CDR2 YFSETQ. The CDR3 totals 14 residues. The CDR3 coding sequence is TGCGCCAGCAGCTTGGCCCCCGGGTTCGATGGCTACACCTTC. Translating gives CASSLAPGFDGYTF.

The chain has TRBV7-6 and TRBJ2-7; D perhaps matches TRBD2 (5 bases). The CDR3 has 13 residues. Germline V gene lookup returns CDR1 SGHVS and CDR2 FNYEAQ. V was shortened by 5 bases and J by 4 bases, with 12 bases between the two germline ends. CDR3 nucleotide sequence: TGTGCCAGCAGCGGCCGGGATCTGTACGAGCAGTACTTC. Translation: CASSGRDLYEQYF.

The rearrangement joins TRBV19 to TRBJ2-1, with TRBD2 identical over 9 bases. Germline assignment: CDR1 LNHDA and CDR2 SQIVND (reference sequence). Trimming at V came to 4 bases and at J to 3 bases, leaving 4 bases not matched to a gene. This CDR3 comprises 15 residues. This CDR3 reads CASSSGRGYYNEQFF. The CDR3 nucleotides are TGTGCCAGTAGTAGCGGGAGGGGTTACTACAATGAGCAGTTCTTC.